This TCR beta chain was sequenced for a study of beta chain features in type 1 diabetes. This clone was counted between two and nine times. Reverse transcription of all isolated RNA meant that expressed TCRB transcripts were sequenced. Assay used: immunoSEQ multiplex PCR; TCRdb lists only in-frame clones, some missing. The table has about 620,000 clones, roughly a sixth seen once. Sequenced input: naive CD4+ T cells from blood. This clonotype was obtained from a man between 18 and 35 years old in good health.

The CDR3 loop reads CASSPRNELFF. DNA for the CDR3: TGTGCCAGCAGCCCCCGCAATGAGTTGTTTTTT. The chain employs TRBV7-9 and TRBJ2-2; D gene uncertain. This CDR3 contains 11 residues. From germline, CDR1 is SEHNR and CDR2 FQNEAQ (reference sequence). V was cut by 5 bases and J by 15 bases, with 13 bases left in between.